This entry is about one T cell receptor beta chain. Its antigen is not identified. These data come from a study of T-cell memory formation after mild COVID-19. Notes on the study in general: Clones contracting over day 15 to 85 were CD4/CD8 balanced, with later expanders leaning CD4+. Some clones that responded turned up in pre-infection memory, which suggests that cross-reactive memory joined in.

Using constant-segment primers, 5'RACE produced TCR alpha and TCR beta cDNA libraries carrying sample barcodes and UMIs. Via MiXCR, TCRdb re-called the 5' RACE reads, giving one row per CDR3 protein. Of some 320,000 distinct CDR3 sequences listed, about 15% are singletons. Per the germline V gene, CDR1 is MNHNY and CDR2 is SVGAGI (reference sequence). The CDR3 extends over 19 amino acids. V shed 0 bases and J shed 0 bases, with 20 bases lying between them. Sequences were obtained from PBMCs or a T cell subset sorted from them (not recorded which). V and J are TRBV6-6 and TRBJ1-1; D is undetermined. The receptor was derived from a young man who had mild COVID-19 (a few samples of this study predate the infection). Cell type and time point are not known. Written as DNA, the CDR3 is TGTGCCAGCAGTTACTCGAATCGTCAAGCCGACGGCATGAACACTGAAGCTTTCTTT. It specifies CASSYSNRQADGMNTEAFF.